The rows below give T cell receptor beta chains drawn from one sample of a study of blood T cell repertoires in COVID-19. The table came from immunoSEQ multiplex PCR; TCRdb's copy has only in-frame clones and leaves some out. The table records around 180,000 clones, around 85% of them present only once. Sequences were obtained from peripheral blood. These receptors were obtained from a man in his sixties or seventies with active or convalescent COVID-19. Both conserved end residues are part of each CDR3. D genes are given only for firm matches.

d_call,j_call,v_call,cdr3_aa
NA,TRBJ1-2,TRBV4-3,CASSRADSGYGYTF
NA,TRBJ1-5,TRBV27,CASSLSNPWAAFNQPQHF
TRBD2,TRBJ2-7,TRBV28,CASSSRTSGNIYEQYF
NA,TRBJ2-1,TRBV18,CASSPQVGDTEQFF
NA,TRBJ2-7,TRBV3-1/TRBV3-2,CASSSGQIDYEQYF
TRBD1,TRBJ2-7,TRBV15,CATTPRQGGEQYF
TRBD2,TRBJ2-1,TRBV6-4,CASSDIAGGNEQFF
NA,TRBJ2-5,TRBV18,CASSPGALGQETQYF
NA,TRBJ1-2,TRBV7-9,CASSLGQSRDYGYTF
NA,TRBJ1-1,TRBV28,CASSPGVNTEAFF
NA,TRBJ2-7,TRBV6-2/TRBV6-3,CASSYSQDRNSYEQYF
NA,TRBJ1-5,TRBV28,CASSLSGGEGIQPQHF
NA,TRBJ1-2,TRBV6-6,CASNERGRGPDGYTF
TRBD1,TRBJ1-2,TRBV28,CASSLATGTFQGYTF
TRBD1,TRBJ1-2,TRBV3-1/TRBV3-2,CASSQDTGQGALLYGCTF
TRBD1,TRBJ2-2,TRBV19,CASKQGAGELFF
NA,TRBJ2-2,TRBV5-4,CASSPRRDLAAGELFF
NA,TRBJ1-6,TRBV19,CASSKQSSYNSPLHF
NA,TRBJ2-5,TRBV5-8,CASSLAVRLQETQYF
TRBD1,TRBJ1-1,TRBV5-1,CASSFWTGDPTEAFF
TRBD1,TRBJ2-3,TRBV6-5,CASNLNRGGTDTQYF
TRBD1,TRBJ1-5,TRBV28,CASSPPGTGRPQHF
NA,TRBJ1-1,TRBV19,CASSIGRGYTEAFF
TRBD1,TRBJ2-2,TRBV28,CASRVRLGTAGELFF
TRBD1,TRBJ2-2,TRBV7-2,CASSLDRGLNGELFF